The 5 T cell receptor beta chains listed next were all sequenced from one sample in a study of TIL therapy for anti-PD-1-resistant metastatic lung cancer. Time point meaning: pre-treatment sample, taken before nivolumab and TIL therapy. This was the immunoSEQ v3 assay. Data came from immunoSEQ multiplex PCR; TCRdb stores just in-frame clones and leaves some out. In the table there are approximately 50,000 clones, 81% of which are singletons. The input for sequencing was blood, taken at baseline. Source of these receptors: a person between 25 and 80 years old with non-small cell lung cancer.

This clone was detected once. The V call is TRBV4-2, the J call TRBJ2-7, with TRBD1 identical over 8 bases. After removal of 1 base from V and 5 bases from J, the junction contained 7 bases not matched to a gene. This CDR3 spans 15 amino acids. CDR1 is LGHNA and CDR2 is YNFKEQ in the germline V gene. The CDR3 DNA follows: TGTGCCAGCAGCCAAGTTTGGGACAGGCAGGACGAGCAGTACTTC. Translation gives CASSQVWDRQDEQYF.

This chain joins TRBV28 and TRBJ1-4; D remains ambiguous. V lost 3 bases, J lost 4 bases, and 9 bases lay in between. CDR1 and CDR2 from the germline V gene are MDHEN and SYDVKM. CDR3 size: 14 residues. As DNA, the CDR3 is TGTGCCAGCAGTTTTCACAGCGGTAATGAAAAACTGTTTTTT. This gives the protein CASSFHSGNEKLFF.

This chain connects TRBV4-2 to TRBJ1-1, with a weak D call TRBD1 (6 bases). The V end lost 1 base, the J end lost 4 bases, and 13 bases lay between the germline ends. Germline CDR1 is LGHNA and CDR2 is YNFKEQ. CDR3 length: 15 residues. CDR3 in amino acids: CASSQGGAMATEAFF. The CDR3 nucleotides are TGTGCCAGCAGCCAAGGGGGGGCAATGGCCACTGAAGCTTTCTTT.

The gene calls are TRBV6-5 and TRBJ1-6, with D maybe TRBD1 (5 bases). CDR3 length equals 14 residues. Germline CDR1 reads MNHEY; CDR2 reads SVGAGI. Deletions cut 2 bases from V and 5 bases from J, with 7 bases between. CDR3 amino acids: CASSYNRNNSPLHF. For the CDR3, the DNA is TGTGCCAGCAGTTACAACAGGAATAATTCACCCCTCCACTTT.

This chain links TRBV4-2 with TRBJ2-7; 9 bases fit TRBD2. The CDR3 sequence is 16 residues long. V shed 0 bases, J shed 3 bases, and the junction held 6 bases outside the gene matches. The germline V gene has CDR1 LGHNA and CDR2 YNFKEQ. CDR3 residues: CASSQDLAGRVYEQYF. The CDR3 nucleotides read TGTGCCAGCAGCCAAGATCTAGCGGGGAGGGTCTACGAGCAGTACTTC.